These T cell receptor beta chains were read from a single sample in a study of blood T cell repertoires in COVID-19. The protocol was immunoSEQ multiplex PCR, while the TCRdb copy is restricted to in-frame clones and leaves out a portion. Of about 160,000 clones in the sample, roughly 80% are singletons; the top ten hold around 8.1%. Sequencing input: peripheral blood. The receptors were gathered from a man aged 55 to 70 with acute or convalescent COVID-19. The CDR3 runs from the conserved cysteine through the conserved F or W. D genes are given only for firm matches. Size tells how often a clone was seen (once, few, many) or the class of an expanded clone, and some rows leave it out.

clone_size	v_call	d_call	j_call	cdr3_aa	cdr3_nt
NA	TRBV14	TRBD2	TRBJ2-3	CASSQAGTSTNTQYF	TGTGCCAGCAGCCAAGCCGGGACTAGTACCAATACGCAGTATTTT
NA	TRBV5-1	TRBD1	TRBJ2-7	CASSLEGQGAGYEQYF	TGCGCCAGCAGCTTGGAGGGACAGGGGGCTGGCTACGAGCAGTACTTC
NA	TRBV9	NA	TRBJ1-1	CASSVDTLGTEAFF	TGTGCCAGCAGCGTAGACACCCTCGGGACTGAAGCTTTCTTT
NA	TRBV24-1	NA	TRBJ2-2	CATSDFPGGELFF	TGTGCCACCAGTGATTTCCCGGGCGGGGAGCTGTTTTTT
once	TRBV4-2	NA	TRBJ2-1	CASSQDRGSYNEQFF	TGTGCCAGCAGCCAAGACAGGGGTTCGTACAATGAGCAGTTCTTC
NA	TRBV19	TRBD1	TRBJ1-4	CASTTGGAREKLFF	TGTGCCAGTACCACAGGGGGCGCAAGAGAAAAACTGTTTTTT
NA	TRBV4-3	TRBD1	TRBJ1-4	CASSQDLGTDEKLFF	TGCGCCAGCAGCCAAGATTTGGGGACAGACGAAAAACTGTTTTTT
NA	TRBV5-1	TRBD1	TRBJ2-7	CASSPGTGGEEQYF	TGCGCCAGCAGCCCCGGGACAGGGGGTGAGGAGCAGTACTTC
NA	TRBV7-3	TRBD1	TRBJ2-1	CASSWKVGTGFSNEQFF	TGTGCCAGCAGCTGGAAGGTCGGGACAGGGTTCTCCAATGAGCAGTTCTTC
NA	TRBV5-6	TRBD1	TRBJ1-5	CASSSGQAVEPQHF	TGTGCCAGCAGCTCCGGACAGGCGGTGGAGCCCCAGCATTTT
once	TRBV7-6	NA	TRBJ2-5	CASSPRVRGGQTQYF	TGTGCCAGCAGCCCCCGGGTCAGAGGGGGACAGACCCAGTACTTC
NA	TRBV6-1	NA	TRBJ1-6	CASSEARISPLHF	TGTGCCAGCAGTGAAGCGCGGATATCACCCCTCCACTTT
NA	TRBV18	NA	TRBJ2-6	CASSPDDGRPGANVLTF	TGTGCCAGCTCACCCGATGACGGGAGACCTGGGGCCAACGTCCTGACTTTC
NA	TRBV29-1	TRBD1	TRBJ1-3	CSVWGDSSGNTIYF	TGCAGCGTTTGGGGGGACAGCTCTGGAAACACCATATATTTT
NA	TRBV7-2	TRBD1	TRBJ2-7	CASSLTGTGAHEQYF	TGTGCCAGCAGCTTAACCGGGACAGGGGCCCACGAGCAGTACTTC
few	TRBV7-2	TRBD1	TRBJ2-3	CASSLEGTGTDTQYF	TGTGCCAGCAGCTTAGAAGGGACAGGGACAGATACGCAGTATTTT
NA	TRBV15	TRBD2	TRBJ2-3	CATSRDRSGGGTDTQYF	TGTGCCACCAGCAGAGATAGGAGCGGGGGGGGCACAGATACGCAGTATTTT
NA	TRBV3-1/TRBV3-2	NA	TRBJ2-7	CASRISQGYEQYF	TGTGCCAGCAGGATTTCACAGGGCTACGAGCAGTACTTC
NA	TRBV19	TRBD1	TRBJ1-6	CASRSDRGQGSPLHF	TGTGCCAGTAGATCCGACAGGGGCCAGGGTTCACCCCTCCACTTT
NA	TRBV7-8	TRBD1	TRBJ2-2	CASSPRTGGTGELFF	TGTGCCAGCAGCCCGCGGACAGGGGGCACCGGGGAGCTGTTTTTT
NA	TRBV6-5	NA	TRBJ2-7	CASSYSRRGQDGEQYF	TGTGCCAGCAGTTACTCCCGGCGGGGTCAGGATGGCGAGCAGTACTTC
many	TRBV13	NA	TRBJ2-1	CASSETASYNEQFF	TGTGCCAGCAGCGAGACAGCTTCCTACAATGAGCAGTTCTTC
NA	TRBV10-3	TRBD1	TRBJ2-3	CAISYPVGQGAGTDTQYF	TGTGCCATCAGCTATCCCGTGGGACAGGGGGCCGGCACAGATACGCAGTATTTT
NA	TRBV7-8	NA	TRBJ1-5	CASSPRVRANQPQHF	TGTGCCAGCAGCCCACGGGTGAGGGCTAATCAGCCCCAGCATTTT
few	TRBV7-8	NA	TRBJ2-7	CASSLAFDEQYF	TGTGCCAGCAGCTTAGCGTTCGACGAGCAGTACTTC
NA	TRBV5-6	TRBD1	TRBJ2-2	CASSPGQGVTGELFF	TGTGCCAGCAGCCCGGGACAGGGTGTCACCGGGGAGCTGTTTTTT
once	TRBV5-1	TRBD1	TRBJ2-3	CASSLTGTGDTDTQYF	TGCGCCAGCAGCCTAACCGGGACAGGGGACACAGATACGCAGTATTTT
NA	TRBV5-6	TRBD2	TRBJ2-5	CASSSLWTSEETQYF	TGTGCCAGCAGCTCGCTTTGGACTAGCGAGGAGACCCAGTACTTC
NA	TRBV2	NA	TRBJ1-1	CASSNRNTEAFF	TGTGCCAGCAGTAACAGGAACACTGAAGCTTTCTTT
NA	TRBV6-2/TRBV6-3	TRBD1	TRBJ2-5	CASSYRDRPQETQYF	TGTGCCAGCAGTTACCGGGACAGACCCCAAGAGACCCAGTACTTC
once	TRBV6-5	NA	TRBJ1-1	CASSSPPTGRTEAFF	TGTGCCAGCAGTTCGCCCCCGACTGGGAGGACTGAAGCTTTCTTT
once	TRBV7-2	NA	TRBJ1-4	CASSSAGFGKLFF	TGTGCCAGCAGCTCCGCGGGGTTCGGAAAACTGTTTTTT
NA	TRBV30	TRBD2	TRBJ2-1	CAWRSAGGYHEQFF	TGTGCCTGGAGGTCAGCGGGGGGGTACCATGAGCAGTTCTTC
few	TRBV7-3	TRBD1	TRBJ2-7	CASSLTGAGEQYF	TGTGCCAGCAGCTTGACAGGGGCTGGCGAGCAGTACTTC
once	TRBV19	NA	TRBJ2-7	CATTTAPIYEQYF	TGTGCCACCACCACAGCTCCAATCTACGAGCAGTACTTC
NA	TRBV10-3	NA	TRBJ2-3	CATLSTDTQYF	TGTGCCACCCTGAGTACAGATACGCAGTATTTT
few	TRBV6-5	NA	TRBJ1-3	CATEGSGNTIYF	TGTGCCACTGAGGGCTCTGGAAACACCATATATTTT
NA	TRBV2	TRBD1	TRBJ1-2	CASSAGTGDGYTF	TGTGCCAGCAGTGCCGGGACAGGTGATGGCTACACCTTC
NA	TRBV19	NA	TRBJ1-1	CASSMVADGTEAFF	TGTGCCAGTAGTATGGTGGCTGACGGGACTGAAGCTTTCTTT
NA	TRBV2	NA	TRBJ1-2	CATKPGISIYGYTF	TGTGCCACCAAGCCAGGGATAAGTATCTATGGCTACACCTTC
NA	TRBV3-1/TRBV3-2	NA	TRBJ2-5	CASSQELAGSEETQYF	TGTGCCAGCAGCCAAGAACTTGCCGGCTCGGAGGAGACCCAGTACTTC
once	TRBV6-4	NA	TRBJ1-2	CASSDSAGYGYTF	TGTGCCAGCAGTGACTCGGCGGGGTATGGCTACACCTTC
NA	TRBV5-1	TRBD2	TRBJ2-1	CASSSAGLAGYNEQFF	TGCGCCAGCAGCTCCGCGGGACTAGCGGGGTACAATGAGCAGTTCTTC
NA	TRBV21-1	NA	TRBJ1-2	CASRPTPQGGVGYTF	TGTGCCAGCAGGCCTACACCACAGGGGGGAGTTGGCTACACCTTC
NA	TRBV29-1	NA	TRBJ2-7	CSVVARNYEQYF	TGCAGCGTTGTGGCCAGGAACTACGAGCAGTACTTC